The TCR beta chain described here comes from a study of siplizumab effects on memory and regulatory T cells. Around 100,000 TCR templates underwent assay in every sample. Libraries were prepared by immunoSEQ multiplex PCR; TCRdb keeps only in-frame clonotypes and omits some of them. The sample carries approximately 94,000 clones, about 94% recorded once. The CDR3 loop spans 16 amino acids. Trimming took off 0 bases at V and 3 bases at J, with 15 bases between the two ends. Germline V gene data show CDR1 as LGHNA and CDR2 as YNFKEQ. General observations from the study: Whether the proliferating Tregs (from siplizumab cultures) were suppressive was not confirmed. Siplizumab significantly decreased alloreactive sequences from unstimulated CD4+ memory cells. No naive or memory phenotype could be assigned to roughly 80-95% of proliferating clones.

Details on this clone: Its antigen is unidentified.

This clonotype originated in a human donor in good health. Sequenced: non-Treg CD4+ T cells sorted from blood. The rearrangement joins TRBV4-2 to TRBJ2-7; D possibly corresponds to TRBD2 (6 bases). The CDR3 loop is CASSQDTAGPIYEQYF. As DNA, the CDR3 is TGTGCCAGCAGCCAAGATACGGCGGGACCCATCTACGAGCAGTACTTC.